Shown below are 16 T cell receptor beta chains from a single sample sequenced in a study of T cell responses to AZD1222 COVID-19 vaccine. Generated by immunoSEQ multiplex PCR, the TCRdb table keeps only in-frame clones and is missing some. The sample includes tens of thousands of clones, under 95% of them seen just once. This specimen was peripheral blood, taken on day 0 of AZD1222 vaccination. The receptors here all came from an adult in good health.

This sequence joins TRBV11-2 and TRBJ2-5, with unresolved D. The germline V gene has CDR1 SGHAT and CDR2 FQNNGV. The germline V and J ends were trimmed by 3 bases and 2 bases, with 10 bases remaining between them. CDR3 length: 14 amino acids. The CDR3 coding sequence is TGTGCCAGCAGCTTTGATCTGGTACAAGAGACCCAGTACTTC. This translates into CASSFDLVQETQYF.

V and J are TRBV7-3 and TRBJ2-2; 9 bases match TRBD1. Germline trimming cut 5 bases from V and 7 bases from J; bases unmatched to any gene: 14. CDR1 is SGHTA and CDR2 is FQGTGA in the germline V gene. The CDR3 runs 17 residues. The CDR3: CASSPSSDRGLYGELFF. The DNA of the CDR3 is TGTGCCAGCAGCCCCTCTTCGGACAGGGGATTATACGGGGAGCTGTTTTTT. Together with reference TRBV7-3 and TRBJ2-2, the CDR3 gives the full variable domain: GAGVSQTPSNKVTEKGKYVELRCDPISGHTALYWYRQSLGQGPEFLIYFQGTGAADDSGLPNDRFFAVRPEGSVSTLKIQRTERGDSAVYLCASSPSSDRGLYGELFFGEGSRLTVL.

This chain joins TRBV7-3 and TRBJ2-7; TRBD2 matches 7 bases. The J segment lost 2 bases and the V segment lost 3 bases, leaving 1 base of the junction unmatched. CDR1 is SGHTA, CDR2 FQGTGA, per germline. The CDR3 contains 13 residues. CDR3 loop: CASSFGGAYEQYF. CDR3 nucleotides: TGTGCCAGCAGCTTTGGGGGGGCCTACGAGCAGTACTTC.

This clone was picked up a small number of times. This chain connects TRBV28 to TRBJ2-7; 7 positions agree with TRBD2. The V and J ends lost 5 bases and 0 bases, in that order; junction bases with no gene match: 7. Germline CDR1 is MDHEN and CDR2 is SYDVKM. The length of the CDR3 is 15 residues. The CDR3 DNA reads as TGTGCCAGCAGTCCGCTGGGACTATCCTCCTACGAGCAGTACTTC. It yields the protein CASSPLGLSSYEQYF.

DNA for the CDR3: TGTGCCAGCAGTGGCACTAGCCCCAGCTCCTACGAGCAGTACTTC. Its protein is CASSGTSPSSYEQYF. The J gene is TRBJ2-7, the V gene TRBV7-8; D might be TRBD2 (6 bases). The V and J ends lost 6 bases and 0 bases respectively, with 15 bases between them. The germline V gene encodes CDR1 SGHVS and CDR2 FQNEAQ. The CDR3 totals 15 residues.

V is TRBV5-4 and J is TRBJ1-6; TRBD1 might be the D (5 bases). The CDR3 has 18 amino acids. The ends were cut back, 0 bases at V and 0 bases at J, with 13 bases in the middle. CDR1 is SGHNT, CDR2 YYREEE, per germline (reference sequence). The CDR3 here is CASSLGRGGFSYNSPLHF. CDR3 in DNA: TGTGCCAGCAGCTTGGGTCGGGGGGGGTTCTCCTATAATTCACCCCTCCACTTT.

J is TRBJ2-1 and V is TRBV29-1, with TRBD1 matching over 7 bases. The CDR3 runs 12 residues. The V gene's germline CDR1 is SQVTM and CDR2 ANQGSEA. Losses at the gene ends were 7 bases for V and 9 bases for J; bases not matched to a gene: 9. CDR3 in amino acids: CSARTGAGEQFF. The CDR3 nucleotides read TGCAGCGCCAGAACAGGGGCGGGTGAGCAGTTCTTC.

This sequence joins TRBV7-2 and TRBJ1-2; a weak D match, TRBD1 (5 bases). The V gene's germline CDR1 is SGHTA and CDR2 FQGNSA. V shed 1 base and J shed 4 bases, with 13 bases lying between them. The CDR3 totals 15 residues. The CDR3 is CASSLDSQGSYGYTF. The DNA of the CDR3 is TGTGCCAGCAGCTTAGACAGCCAGGGATCCTATGGCTACACCTTC.

The gene calls are TRBV7-9 and TRBJ2-7; 11 bases map to TRBD2. The CDR3 length is 16 residues. V gave up 0 bases and J gave up 2 bases; unmatched junction bases: 3. Germline loops: CDR1 SEHNR, CDR2 FQNEAQ (reference sequence). This chain's CDR3 is CASSLAPSGRPYEQYF. CDR3 bases: TGTGCCAGCAGCTTAGCGCCTAGCGGGAGGCCCTACGAGCAGTACTTC.

The chain joins TRBV6-5 to TRBJ2-1; 8 bases agree with TRBD2. Germline assignment: CDR1 MNHEY and CDR2 SVGAGI. Unmatched junction bases numbered 8, after V lost 2 bases and J lost 8 bases. This CDR3 has 15 residues. CDR3 sequence reads: CASSYEAGVVDEQFF. The DNA of the CDR3 is TGTGCCAGCAGTTACGAAGCGGGGGTCGTCGATGAGCAGTTCTTC.

The V call is TRBV6-5, the J call TRBJ1-6; a weak D match, TRBD1 (5 bases). Trimming took 9 bases from V and 7 from J, leaving 13 bases between them. This CDR3 region has 13 residues. CDR1 is MNHEY and CDR2 is SVGAGI in the germline V gene. This CDR3 reads CASLTAVNSPLHF. For the CDR3, the DNA is TGTGCCAGTCTGACAGCTGTAAATTCACCCCTCCACTTT.

V usage is TRBV19 and J usage is TRBJ1-1, with 7 positions matching TRBD1. V lost 5 bases to trimming and J lost 0 bases; unmatched junction nucleotides: 9. This CDR3 spans 16 amino acids. Germline V gene lookup returns CDR1 LNHDA and CDR2 SQIVND (reference sequence). CDR3 DNA sequence: TGTGCCAGTAGTGAAGGGACAGATCCTGTGAACACTGAAGCTTTCTTT. It translates to CASSEGTDPVNTEAFF.

V and J are TRBV5-5 and TRBJ1-1; the match to TRBD1 covers 8 bases. Germline CDR1 reads SGHKS; CDR2 reads YYEKEE (reference sequence). The junction had 9 bases not matched to a gene; V was cut back by 3 bases and J by 2 bases. The CDR3 spans 16 residues. CDR3 sequence: CASSSEPTGANTEAFF. Written as DNA, the CDR3 is TGTGCCAGCAGCTCGGAGCCGACAGGGGCAAACACTGAAGCTTTCTTT.

The rearrangement links TRBV14 to TRBJ2-7; TRBD1 aligns across 7 bases. Germline trimming cut 1 base from V and 8 bases from J; bases unmatched to any gene: 17. CDR1 is SGHDN, CDR2 FVKESK, per germline. This CDR3 comprises 17 residues. In DNA, the CDR3 is TGTGCCAGCAGCCAAGTACTCGAGGTAAGCGACAGGGCCCAGCAGTACTTC. This encodes CASSQVLEVSDRAQQYF.

The CDR3 region has the DNA TGTGCCAGCAGCTTTAGTACAGGGCCCCAAGAGACCCAGTACTTC. Translated: CASSFSTGPQETQYF. The chain links TRBV7-2 to TRBJ2-5; tentative D call: TRBD1 (6 bases). V was shortened by 3 bases and J by 1 base, with 12 bases between the two germline ends. CDR3 size: 15 residues. Germline loops: CDR1 SGHTA, CDR2 FQGNSA. Complete variable domain (other parts from reference TRBV7-2 and TRBJ2-5): GAGVSQSPSNKVTEKGKDVELRCDPISGHTALYWYRQSLGQGLEFLIYFQGNSAPDKSGLPSDRFSAERTGGSVSTLTIQRTQQEDSAVYLCASSFSTGPQETQYFGPGTRLLVL.

This CDR3 is CASSLSADTEAFF. The CDR3 DNA sequence: TGTGCCAGCAGTTTATCAGCAGACACTGAAGCTTTCTTT. The V gene is TRBV12-3 or TRBV12-4, the J gene TRBJ1-1; D ambiguous. CDR3 length: 13 residues. Trimming took off 2 bases at V and 3 bases at J, with 7 bases between the two ends.